These 11 T cell receptor beta chains were all obtained from the same sample, sequenced in a study of PD-L1 blockade in urothelial cancer. Specified time point: peripheral blood 6 weeks after treatment start. Sequencing used immunoSEQ multiplex PCR; TCRdb keeps in-frame clones, though not all of them. The table includes about 120,000 clones, roughly 91% detected once. The material was PBMCs, obtained around atezolizumab (anti-PD-L1) treatment. Receptor source: a man aged 60-69 years with urothelial cancer.

The CDR3 is CASSLEGQLQETQYF. In DNA, the CDR3 is TGTGCCAGCAGCTTAGAGGGACAGCTGCAAGAGACCCAGTACTTC. The rearrangement uses TRBV7-9 and TRBJ2-5; 7 bases match TRBD1. CDR1 is SEHNR and CDR2 is FQNEAQ in the germline V gene (reference sequence). This CDR3 contains 15 residues. With 1 base clipped from V and 2 bases from J, the junction kept 4 bases outside the gene matches.

The genes are TRBV13 and TRBJ1-6; 11 bases are a match to TRBD1. The CDR3 consists of 18 residues. The trim removed 0 bases at V and 0 bases at J, leaving 1 base unmatched. The V gene's germline CDR1 is PRHDT and CDR2 FYEKMQ (reference sequence). The CDR3 spells CASSLGGTGGSYNSPLHF. CDR3 coding DNA: TGTGCCAGCAGCTTAGGAGGGACAGGGGGCTCCTATAATTCACCCCTCCACTTT.

This chain links TRBV25-1 with TRBJ2-3; no firm D call. Trimming removed 5 bases at V and 2 bases at J, with 5 bases between. Germline CDR1 is MGHDK and CDR2 is SYGVNS. The CDR3 is 12 residues long. The CDR3 here is CASSTFTDTQYF. The CDR3 DNA reads as TGTGCCAGCAGTACTTTCACAGATACGCAGTATTTT. The whole variable domain, filled in from reference TRBV25-1 and TRBJ2-3, reads EADIYQTPRYLVIGTGKKITLECSQTMGHDKMYWYQQDPGMELHLIHYSYGVNSTEKGDLSSESTVSRIRTEHFPLTLESARPSHTSQYLCASSTFTDTQYFGPGTRLTVL.

The chain has TRBV29-1 and TRBJ2-7; 9 bases align to TRBD1. Germline V gene lookup returns CDR1 SQVTM and CDR2 ANQGSEA. The CDR3 length is 13 residues. V dropped 6 bases and J dropped 5; count of bases not matched to a gene: 8. CDR3 in amino acids: CSVSGTGTHEQYF. The DNA for the CDR3 is TGCAGCGTATCCGGGACAGGGACCCACGAGCAGTACTTC.

The chain uses TRBV10-3 and TRBJ2-3, with TRBD2 matching 11 bases. Germline CDR1 ENHRY, CDR2 SYGVKD. The CDR3 totals 16 residues. After removal of 4 bases from V and 2 bases from J, the junction contained 5 bases not matched to a gene. The CDR3 region has the DNA TGTGCCATCAGTGGACTAGCGGGGACCGTCACAGATACGCAGTATTTT. This translates into CAISGLAGTVTDTQYF.

The chain employs TRBV9 and TRBJ2-1, with TRBD1 as a possible D gene (6 bases). Trimming left V 4 bases short and J 6 bases short, with 8 bases between. CDR1 and CDR2 from the germline V gene are SGDLS and YYNGEE. CDR3 length: 12 amino acids. The CDR3 coding sequence is TGTGCCAGCAGCTTACAGGGCAATGAGCAGTTCTTC. This sequence encodes CASSLQGNEQFF. The full variable domain, in which reference TRBV9 and TRBJ2-1 provide the parts outside the CDR3, is DSGVTQTPKHLITATGQRVTLRCSPRSGDLSVYWYQQSLDQGLQFLIQYYNGEERAKGNILERFSAQQFPDLHSELNLSSLELGDSALYFCASSLQGNEQFFGPGTRLTVL.

The gene calls are TRBV11-1 and TRBJ2-3; TRBD2 agrees at 11 bases. Looked up from germline, CDR1 is SGHAT and CDR2 is FQDESV (reference sequence). The CDR3 is 16 residues long. J lost 2 bases, V lost 6 bases, and 7 bases had no gene match. CDR3 residues: CASSFGTSGFTDTQYF. Written as DNA, the CDR3 is TGTGCCAGCAGTTTCGGGACTAGCGGTTTCACAGATACGCAGTATTTT.

As for this clone: Germline is not matched at one junction end, which may reflect a read error. The chain combines TRBV7-7 with TRBJ2-1; a possible D gene is TRBD2 (5 bases). Germline V CDR1 and CDR2: SSHAT, FNYEAQ (reference sequence). The CDR3 runs to 12 residues. The CDR3 coding sequence is TGTGCTAGCAGCTTACGGGATGATGAGCAGTTCTTC. Its protein product is CASSLRDDEQFF.

The CDR3 DNA reads TGCGCCAGCAGCTCTGGACTAGCGGTTTACAATGAGCAGTTCTTC. Its translation: CASSSGLAVYNEQFF. The V gene is TRBV5-1, the J gene TRBJ2-1; TRBD2 agrees at 10 bases. From germline, CDR1 is SGHRS and CDR2 YFSETQ. V shed 3 bases, J shed 4 bases, and the junction held 4 bases outside the gene matches. The CDR3 consists of 15 residues. Variable domain in full (rest from reference TRBV5-1 and TRBJ2-1): KAGVTQTPRYLIKTRGQQVTLSCSPISGHRSVSWYQQTPGQGLQFLFEYFSETQRNKGNFPGRFSGRQFSNSRSEMNVSTLELGDSALYLCASSSGLAVYNEQFFGPGTRLTVL.

The V call is TRBV27, the J call TRBJ2-1; perhaps TRBD2 as D (5 bases). The V end lost 5 bases, the J end lost 7 bases, and 15 bases lay between the germline ends. Per germline, CDR1 MNHEY and CDR2 SMNVEV (reference sequence). This CDR3 contains 14 residues. The CDR3 here is CASSIAPGLNEQFF. In DNA, the CDR3 is TGTGCCAGCAGTATTGCGCCGGGGTTGAATGAGCAGTTCTTC.

The chain recombines TRBV15 with TRBJ1-1; TRBD1 matches at 9 bases. The CDR3 runs 15 residues. V gave up 6 bases and J gave up 7 bases; unmatched junction bases: 12. Germline values: CDR1 LNHNV, CDR2 YYDKDF (reference sequence). The CDR3 protein is CATRPAGQGMNEAFF. As DNA, the CDR3 is TGTGCCACCAGGCCTGCTGGACAGGGGATGAATGAAGCTTTCTTT.